These T cell receptor beta chains were read from a single sample in a study of cytomegalovirus exposure and HLA in healthy donors. Produced via immunoSEQ multiplex PCR; TCRdb's table is partial and in-frame only. In the table there are approximately 140,000 clones, around 78% of which are singletons. Specimen: PBMCs. The receptors derive from a man aged 35 to 55 in good health and CMV-seropositive. The CDR3 runs from the conserved cysteine through the conserved F or W. D genes are given only for firm matches. Not every row has a clone size; where given, it reads once, few, many or a size class.

CDR3 DNA: TGTGCCAGCAGTTCCCGGGGGGGGCGCGTCGGGGAGCTGTTTTTT; CDR3 protein: CASSSRGGRVGELFF; V gene: TRBV27; clone size: NA; D gene: TRBD2; J gene: TRBJ2-2; CDR3 length: 15
CDR3 DNA: TGTGCCAGCAGCCAAAACTACGAGCAGTACTTC; CDR3 protein: CASSQNYEQYF; V gene: TRBV5-6; clone size: NA; D gene: NA; J gene: TRBJ2-7; CDR3 length: 11
CDR3 DNA: TGTGCCAGCAGTTACACAGGGATAACTGAAGCTTTCTTT; CDR3 protein: CASSYTGITEAFF; V gene: TRBV6-5; clone size: NA; D gene: NA; J gene: TRBJ1-1; CDR3 length: 13
CDR3 DNA: TGCAGTGGCCGGGGGGCCTACGAGCAGTACTTC; CDR3 protein: CSGRGAYEQYF; V gene: TRBV20-1; clone size: NA; D gene: TRBD2; J gene: TRBJ2-7; CDR3 length: 11
CDR3 DNA: TGTGCCAGCAGTGGTTGGTCAGGGAACACTGAAGCTTTCTTT; CDR3 protein: CASSGWSGNTEAFF; V gene: TRBV6-5; clone size: few; D gene: NA; J gene: TRBJ1-1; CDR3 length: 14
CDR3 DNA: TGTGCCAGTAGTCTGGACAGTTACAATGAGCAGTTCTTC; CDR3 protein: CASSLDSYNEQFF; V gene: TRBV19; clone size: NA; D gene: NA; J gene: TRBJ2-1; CDR3 length: 13
CDR3 DNA: TGTGCCACCAATTTTCCCCCGGGGAACACTGAAGCTTTCTTT; CDR3 protein: CATNFPPGNTEAFF; V gene: TRBV28; clone size: NA; D gene: NA; J gene: TRBJ1-1; CDR3 length: 14
CDR3 DNA: TGTGCCAGCAGCCTGGGACAAGATAGCAATCAGCCCCAGCATTTT; CDR3 protein: CASSLGQDSNQPQHF; V gene: TRBV11-1; clone size: NA; D gene: NA; J gene: TRBJ1-5; CDR3 length: 15
CDR3 DNA: TGTGCCAGCAGCTTACAGGGGAACACTGAAGCTTTCTTT; CDR3 protein: CASSLQGNTEAFF; V gene: TRBV7-6; clone size: NA; D gene: NA; J gene: TRBJ1-1; CDR3 length: 13
CDR3 DNA: TGTGCCAGCAGCCCCACGGCGGGCTCTGGGGCCAACGTCCTGACTTTC; CDR3 protein: CASSPTAGSGANVLTF; V gene: TRBV7-6; clone size: NA; D gene: NA; J gene: TRBJ2-6; CDR3 length: 16
CDR3 DNA: TGTGCCAGCAGTTTTCTGGGCGATAATTCACCCCTCCACTTT; CDR3 protein: CASSFLGDNSPLHF; V gene: TRBV27; clone size: NA; D gene: NA; J gene: TRBJ1-6; CDR3 length: 14
CDR3 DNA: TGCAGCGCGCCCGAGACTAGCGGGAGTTGGACAGATACGCAGTATTTT; CDR3 protein: CSAPETSGSWTDTQYF; V gene: TRBV29-1; clone size: NA; D gene: TRBD2; J gene: TRBJ2-3; CDR3 length: 16
CDR3 DNA: TGTGCCAGCAGCATACCCGGGACACCTAACACCGGGGAGCTGTTTTTT; CDR3 protein: CASSIPGTPNTGELFF; V gene: TRBV7-9; clone size: NA; D gene: NA; J gene: TRBJ2-2; CDR3 length: 16
CDR3 DNA: TGTGCCAGCAGCGCGAACTACAGGGGGGTGGTACCAGCTTTCTTT; CDR3 protein: CASSANYRGVVPAFF; V gene: TRBV7-2; clone size: NA; D gene: TRBD1; J gene: TRBJ1-1; CDR3 length: 15
CDR3 DNA: TGTGCCAGCAACTCCCGACACCTCTCTGGAAACACCATATATTTT; CDR3 protein: CASNSRHLSGNTIYF; V gene: TRBV6-5; clone size: NA; D gene: NA; J gene: TRBJ1-3; CDR3 length: 15
CDR3 DNA: TGTGCCAGTAGTAAGGGGACCTACGAGCAGTACTTC; CDR3 protein: CASSKGTYEQYF; V gene: TRBV19; clone size: once; D gene: NA; J gene: TRBJ2-7; CDR3 length: 12
CDR3 DNA: TGTGCCAGCAGCTTAGGTGCGTACACTGAAGCTTTCTTT; CDR3 protein: CASSLGAYTEAFF; V gene: TRBV7-6; clone size: NA; D gene: NA; J gene: TRBJ1-1; CDR3 length: 13
CDR3 DNA: TGTGCCAGCTCACCGACGACAGGGCCCGAGCAGTACTTC; CDR3 protein: CASSPTTGPEQYF; V gene: TRBV18; clone size: few; D gene: TRBD1; J gene: TRBJ2-7; CDR3 length: 13
CDR3 DNA: TGTGCCAGCAGCCCGGGCTCTAGCGGGAGGATAGAGCAGTACTTC; CDR3 protein: CASSPGSSGRIEQYF; V gene: TRBV7-9; clone size: NA; D gene: TRBD2; J gene: TRBJ2-7; CDR3 length: 15
CDR3 DNA: TGCAGCGTAGCCTCGACTAGCGCCAGCACAGATACGCAGTATTTT; CDR3 protein: CSVASTSASTDTQYF; V gene: TRBV29-1; clone size: NA; D gene: TRBD2; J gene: TRBJ2-3; CDR3 length: 15
CDR3 DNA: TGTGCCAGCAGTCGCGGGACGCGTCATGACTACGAGCAGTACTTC; CDR3 protein: CASSRGTRHDYEQYF; V gene: TRBV6-5; clone size: few; D gene: NA; J gene: TRBJ2-7; CDR3 length: 15
CDR3 DNA: TGTGCCAGCAGCCGCGGCGGACAGGGGGCGGCCGGGGCCAACGTCCTGACTTTC; CDR3 protein: CASSRGGQGAAGANVLTF; V gene: TRBV5-8; clone size: NA; D gene: TRBD1; J gene: TRBJ2-6; CDR3 length: 18
CDR3 DNA: TGTGCCAGCAGTTTTACGATAGCGGGAGGGCCAGAGCAGTTCTTC; CDR3 protein: CASSFTIAGGPEQFF; V gene: TRBV6-6; clone size: NA; D gene: TRBD2; J gene: TRBJ2-1; CDR3 length: 15
CDR3 DNA: TGTGCCAGCAGCACCACAGGAAACGAGCAGTACTTC; CDR3 protein: CASSTTGNEQYF; V gene: TRBV5-5; clone size: NA; D gene: NA; J gene: TRBJ2-7; CDR3 length: 12
CDR3 DNA: TGTGCCAGCTCACCAGCAGGGAACTACGAGCAGTACTTC; CDR3 protein: CASSPAGNYEQYF; V gene: TRBV18; clone size: NA; D gene: NA; J gene: TRBJ2-7; CDR3 length: 13
CDR3 DNA: TGCAGCGTAACCAGGGAGGCTCTCAATGAGCAGTTCTTC; CDR3 protein: CSVTREALNEQFF; V gene: TRBV29-1; clone size: NA; D gene: NA; J gene: TRBJ2-1; CDR3 length: 13
CDR3 DNA: TGTGCCAGCAGCTTAGCTACAGGAAACTACAATGAGCAGTTCTTC; CDR3 protein: CASSLATGNYNEQFF; V gene: TRBV7-9; clone size: NA; D gene: NA; J gene: TRBJ2-1; CDR3 length: 15
CDR3 DNA: TGTGCCAGCAGCGTAGGGGCCGTAACGGGCAATCAGCCCCAGCATTTT; CDR3 protein: CASSVGAVTGNQPQHF; V gene: TRBV27; clone size: few; D gene: NA; J gene: TRBJ1-5; CDR3 length: 16
CDR3 DNA: TGTGCCAGCAGCCCCAGGACTAGGTTGGTCGAGCAGTACTTC; CDR3 protein: CASSPRTRLVEQYF; V gene: TRBV11-2; clone size: NA; D gene: TRBD2; J gene: TRBJ2-7; CDR3 length: 14